A single sample is the source of the 26 T cell receptor beta chains below, sequenced in a study of response to subunit inactivated influenza vaccine. Via MiXCR, TCRdb re-called the RT-PCR reads, giving one row per CDR3 protein. The table includes 630,000 or so distinct CDR3 sequences, approximately 15% detected once. The sample consisted of PBMCs from blood, taken 11 to 12 days after vaccination. These receptors were collected from a man aged 45-65 years who received an inactivated influenza vaccine.

This clonotype was found a few times. The rearrangement joins TRBV4-3 to TRBJ2-7, with 8 nucleotides matching TRBD1. This CDR3 is built from 16 residues. J gave up 4 bases and V 0 bases, and 8 bases lay outside the gene matches. Germline values: CDR1 LGHNA, CDR2 YSLEER. The DNA of the CDR3 is TGCGCCAGCAGCCAAGATCTTTCAGGGGGCCCGTACGAGCAGTACTTC. Protein: CASSQDLSGGPYEQYF.

This clonotype occurred a few times. CDR3 in DNA: TGCAGCGTCCTCAGCGCACTGGAGAGAGCTTTCTTT. It codes for CSVLSALERAFF. The rearrangement links TRBV29-1 to TRBJ1-1; D is unresolved. Germline V gene lookup returns CDR1 SQVTM and CDR2 ANQGSEA. CDR3 size: 12 residues. V lost 6 bases, J lost 10 bases, and 18 bases lay in between.

This sequence joins TRBV20-1 and TRBJ1-4; D gene ambiguous. Per the germline V gene, CDR1 is DFQATT and CDR2 is SNEGSKA (reference sequence). V lost 3 bases and J 0 bases, leaving 14 bases between the germline ends. The CDR3 spans 16 residues. CDR3 nucleotide sequence: TGCAGTGCTAGGTCCCCCAGAGTCTCAACTAATGAAAAACTGTTTTTT. Translated: CSARSPRVSTNEKLFF.

There are many counts of this clonotype. The chain employs TRBV12-3 or TRBV12-4 and TRBJ1-1; no firm D call. The CDR3 sequence is 11 residues long. The ends were cut back, 2 bases at V and 6 bases at J, with 4 bases in the middle. In nucleotides, the CDR3 is TGTGCCAGCAGTTTAAACTCTGAAGCTTTCTTT. Protein: CASSLNSEAFF.

This clonotype was detected ten times or more. V usage is TRBV14 and J usage is TRBJ2-7, with D unclear. The CDR3 runs to 13 residues. Germline CDR1 SGHDN, CDR2 FVKESK. The ends were cut back, 5 bases at V and 6 bases at J, with 14 bases in the middle. CDR3 nucleotide sequence: TGTGCCAGCAGCAGGAGCTCAACGGCCGAGCAGTACTTC. Translation: CASSRSSTAEQYF.

This clonotype was detected a few times. The rearrangement joins TRBV4-2 to TRBJ2-3, with TRBD2 as a possible D gene (5 bases). This CDR3 is built from 14 residues. V was shortened by 2 bases and J by 3 bases, with 9 bases between the two germline ends. Germline V gives CDR1 LGHNA, CDR2 YNFKEQ. The CDR3 is CASSQPGLTDTQYF. The CDR3 bases are TGTGCCAGCAGCCAACCCGGACTTACAGATACGCAGTATTTT.

This chain connects TRBV29-1 to TRBJ2-5, with a tentative D call TRBD1 (6 bases). This CDR3 has 8 amino acids. The germline gives CDR1 SQVTM, CDR2 ANQGSEA. Trimming left V 6 bases short and J 13 bases short, with 9 bases between. CDR3 sequence (DNA): TGCAGCGTGGCGACAGGGTACTTC. The encoded protein is CSVATGYF. Filled out from reference TRBV29-1 and TRBJ2-5, the complete variable domain reads SAVISQKPSRDICQRGTSLTIQCQVDSQVTMMFWYRQQPGQSLTLIATANQGSEATYESGFVIDKFPISRPNLTFSTLTVSNMSPEDSSIYLCSVATGYFGPGTRLLVL.

In this sample, this clonotype turned up a few times. The rearrangement links TRBV19 to TRBJ1-1; a weak D match, TRBD1 (5 bases). Germline V gene sequence: CDR1 LNHDA, CDR2 SQIVND (reference sequence). V dropped 2 bases and J dropped 1 base, with 8 bases sitting between them. The CDR3 extends over 14 amino acids. DNA of the CDR3: TGTGCCAGTAGTATACAGGGAAGGAACACTGAAGCTTTCTTT. Protein: CASSIQGRNTEAFF.

V usage is TRBV10-3 and J usage is TRBJ2-2, with D perhaps matching TRBD2 (6 bases). V lost 3 bases and J 5 bases, leaving 16 bases between the germline ends. The CDR3 runs to 16 residues. Germline V gives CDR1 ENHRY, CDR2 SYGVKD. CDR3: CAISDLTRDATGELFF. CDR3 bases: TGTGCCATCAGTGATCTGACTAGGGACGCTACCGGGGAGCTGTTTTTT.

This clonotype has more than one count but fewer than ten. The chain couples TRBV6-2 or TRBV6-3 to TRBJ2-3, with a possible D match to TRBD2 (5 bases). CDR1 and CDR2 (germline): MNHEY, SVGEGT. CDR3 size: 15 residues. The germline V and J ends were trimmed by 5 bases and 1 base, with 13 bases remaining between them. CDR3 DNA: TGTGCCAGCAGTACCGGACTGGGCCGCACAGATACGCAGTATTTT. Translated, it gives CASSTGLGRTDTQYF.

This clonotype was observed a handful of times. The V call is TRBV27, the J call TRBJ2-1, with D tentatively TRBD1 or TRBD2 (5 bases each). This CDR3 has 12 amino acids. CDR1 is MNHEY and CDR2 is SMNVEV in the germline V gene (reference sequence). With 5 bases removed from V and 15 bases from J, the gap between germline ends came to 17 bases. This CDR3 reads CASSPGTFRRFF. CDR3 nucleotide sequence: TGTGCCAGCAGTCCCGGGACCTTTCGTCGGTTCTTC.

This clonotype was detected only a few times. The chain uses TRBV6-1 and TRBJ2-1; 12 bases match TRBD2. CDR1 is MNHNS and CDR2 is SASEGT in the germline V gene. This CDR3 region has 16 residues. J gave up 8 bases and V 2 bases, and 7 bases lay outside the gene matches. The CDR3 region is CASSERRTSGIHEQFF. In nucleotides, the CDR3 is TGTGCCAGCAGTGAAAGGCGGACTAGCGGGATTCATGAGCAGTTCTTC.

The CDR3 coding sequence is TGTGCCAGCAGCTTAGGGGCGGTTAGCAGGGAGACCCAGTACTTC. Protein sequence: CASSLGAVSRETQYF. This chain links TRBV7-8 with TRBJ2-5; D is undetermined. The CDR3 has 15 amino acids. Between the trimmed V and J ends, which lost 1 base and 5 bases, there was a span of 14 bases. Germline CDR1 SGHVS, CDR2 FQNEAQ.

This clonotype was detected a few times. The gene calls are TRBV5-6 and TRBJ1-4, with 8 bases identical to TRBD1. After removal of 4 bases from V and 7 bases from J, the junction contained 9 bases not matched to a gene. This CDR3 contains 15 residues. Germline CDR1 reads SGHDT; CDR2 reads YYEEEE. The CDR3 protein is CASSPPTGEFEKLFF. Written as DNA, the CDR3 is TGTGCCAGCAGCCCACCGACAGGGGAGTTTGAAAAACTGTTTTTT.

This chain joins TRBV6-1 and TRBJ2-7, with 7 bases lining up with TRBD1. Trimming removed 6 bases from V and 3 bases from J; junction bases left unmatched: 14. The CDR3 totals 16 residues. The V gene's germline CDR1 is MNHNS and CDR2 SASEGT. CDR3 nucleotides: TGTGCCAGCAGAGACCCTTACGACAGGGCAGACTACGAGCAGTACTTC. Protein: CASRDPYDRADYEQYF.

This clonotype turned up a few times. The J gene is TRBJ2-3, the V gene TRBV4-3, with D uncertain. The CDR3 has 16 amino acids. The germline CDR1 and CDR2 sequences are LGHNA and YSLEER. The V gene lost 0 bases and the J gene lost 2 bases, with 12 bases spanning the gap. In DNA, the CDR3 is TGCGCCAGCAGCCAAGATTATGCCGGCCCCACAGATACGCAGTATTTT. The encoded protein is CASSQDYAGPTDTQYF.

Many counts were recorded for this clonotype. The chain uses TRBV5-1 and TRBJ1-2; a possible D gene is TRBD1 (6 bases). CDR1 SGHRS and CDR2 YFSETQ come from the germline V gene. The V end lost 1 base, the J end lost 3 bases, and 10 bases lay between the germline ends. CDR3 length: 14 residues. This chain's CDR3 is CASSLSGGDYGYTF. CDR3 in DNA: TGCGCCAGCAGCTTGTCCGGGGGCGACTATGGCTACACCTTC.

A few counts support this clonotype. The V call is TRBV28, the J call TRBJ2-3, with D perhaps TRBD2 (5 bases). Trimming shortened V by 6 bases and J by 5 bases, and 18 bases separated the two germline ends. CDR3 size: 15 residues. The germline V gene encodes CDR1 MDHEN and CDR2 SYDVKM. The CDR3 nucleotides are TGTGCCAGCAGAATCGTCCTAACGGGGAGAGATACGCAGTATTTT. Translating gives CASRIVLTGRDTQYF.

This clonotype was observed at least ten times. This chain uses TRBV4-3 with TRBJ1-5; D is uncertain. The V gene lost 1 base and the J gene lost 6 bases, with 7 bases spanning the gap. This CDR3 spans 13 amino acids. The germline gives CDR1 LGHNA, CDR2 YSLEER. The CDR3 loop is CASSQVKGQPQHF. CDR3 bases: TGCGCCAGCAGCCAAGTTAAGGGTCAGCCCCAGCATTTT.

This clonotype was recorded a few times. The gene calls are TRBV10-3 and TRBJ2-1, with 9 bases fitting TRBD1. V dropped 6 bases and J dropped 6; count of bases not matched to a gene: 9. This CDR3 is built from 15 residues. The germline gives CDR1 ENHRY, CDR2 SYGVKD. In DNA form, the CDR3 reads TGTGCCATCAGCCCGCGGGACAGGGTTAGCAATGAGCAGTTCTTC. This codes for CAISPRDRVSNEQFF.

The chain carries TRBV5-1 and TRBJ2-7; D perhaps matches TRBD2 (5 bases). The germline V and J ends were trimmed by 4 bases and 1 base, with 12 bases remaining between them. Per germline, CDR1 SGHRS and CDR2 YFSETQ. The CDR3 consists of 14 residues. CDR3 in DNA: TGCGCCAGCAGCCCCGGGGTCTCGTCCTACGAGCAGTACTTC. Residues: CASSPGVSSYEQYF.

The gene calls are TRBV15 and TRBJ2-1; D is possibly TRBD2 (5 bases). Trimming took off 1 base at V and 7 bases at J, with 14 bases between the two ends. Germline assignment: CDR1 LNHNV and CDR2 YYDKDF (reference sequence). This CDR3 comprises 15 residues. DNA of the CDR3: TGTGCCACCAGCAGAGGTGATAGCTCGGGGAATGAGCAGTTCTTC. Amino acids: CATSRGDSSGNEQFF.

The genes are TRBV20-1 and TRBJ2-5; the match to TRBD2 covers 14 bases. Germline values: CDR1 DFQATT, CDR2 SNEGSKA (reference sequence). With 6 bases clipped from V and 0 bases from J, the junction kept 9 bases outside the gene matches. The CDR3 extends over 17 amino acids. For the CDR3, the DNA is TGCAGTGCGATAGGGACTAGCGGGGGAAGGTACCAAGAGACCCAGTACTTC. The encoded protein is CSAIGTSGGRYQETQYF.

This clonotype was counted between two and nine times. This chain connects TRBV3-1 to TRBJ2-3; perhaps TRBD2 as D (5 bases). Trimming took off 1 base at V and 1 base at J, with 18 bases between the two ends. CDR3 size: 18 residues. Germline-derived CDR1 and CDR2 are LGHDT and YNNKEL (reference sequence). This CDR3 is CASSQAPPPRAGTDTQYF. CDR3 nucleotides: TGTGCCAGCAGCCAAGCCCCCCCACCGAGGGCTGGCACAGATACGCAGTATTTT.

The chain links TRBV29-1 to TRBJ2-5; 9 nucleotides align to TRBD2. This CDR3 region has 14 residues. The V and J ends lost 7 bases and 0 bases, in that order; junction bases with no gene match: 6. The germline gives CDR1 SQVTM, CDR2 ANQGSEA. This chain's CDR3 is CSAELAGHQETQYF. The DNA of the CDR3 is TGCAGCGCCGAACTAGCGGGCCACCAAGAGACCCAGTACTTC.

This clonotype showed up just a few times. The J gene is TRBJ2-7, the V gene TRBV5-1, with 7 positions matching TRBD1. The CDR3 covers 14 residues. V trimming: 5 bases; J trimming: 7 bases; junction bases outside the gene matches: 12. Germline-derived CDR1 and CDR2 are SGHRS and YFSETQ. The CDR3 region has the DNA TGCGCCAGCAGACCGCCGGGACAGATAACAGAGCAGTACTTC. It is translated as CASRPPGQITEQYF.